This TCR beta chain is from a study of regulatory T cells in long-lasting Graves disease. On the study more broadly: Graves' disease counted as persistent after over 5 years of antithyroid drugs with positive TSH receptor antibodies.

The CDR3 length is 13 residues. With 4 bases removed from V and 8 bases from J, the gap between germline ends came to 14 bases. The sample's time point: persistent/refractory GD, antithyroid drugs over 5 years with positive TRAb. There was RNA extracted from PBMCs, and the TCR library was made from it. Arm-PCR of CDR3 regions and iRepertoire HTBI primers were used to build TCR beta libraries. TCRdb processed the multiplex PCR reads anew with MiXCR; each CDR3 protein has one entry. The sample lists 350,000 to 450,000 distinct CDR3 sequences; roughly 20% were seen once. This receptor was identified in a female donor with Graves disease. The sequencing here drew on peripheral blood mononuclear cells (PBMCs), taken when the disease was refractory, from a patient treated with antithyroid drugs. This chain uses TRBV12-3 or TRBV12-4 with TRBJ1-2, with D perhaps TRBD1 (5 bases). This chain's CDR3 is CASSSGHWGGYTF. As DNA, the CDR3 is TGTGCCAGCAGTTCCGGACACTGGGGAGGCTACACCTTC.